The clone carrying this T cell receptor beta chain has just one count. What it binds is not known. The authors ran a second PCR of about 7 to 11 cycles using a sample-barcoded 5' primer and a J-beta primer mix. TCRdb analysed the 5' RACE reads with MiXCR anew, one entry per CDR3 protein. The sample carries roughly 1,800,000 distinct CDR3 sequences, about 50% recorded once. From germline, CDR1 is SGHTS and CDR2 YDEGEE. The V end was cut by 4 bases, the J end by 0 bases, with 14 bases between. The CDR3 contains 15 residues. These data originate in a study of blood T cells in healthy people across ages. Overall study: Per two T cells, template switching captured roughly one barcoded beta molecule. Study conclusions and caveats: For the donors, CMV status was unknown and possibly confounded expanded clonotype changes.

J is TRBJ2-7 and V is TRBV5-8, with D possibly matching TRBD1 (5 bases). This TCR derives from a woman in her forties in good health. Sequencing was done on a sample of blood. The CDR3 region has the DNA TGTGCCAGCAGCCCCCGGCAGGACAACTCCTACGAGCAGTACTTC. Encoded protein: CASSPRQDNSYEQYF.